The 26 T cell receptor beta chains listed next were all sequenced from one sample in a study of blood T cells in healthy people across ages. A second roughly 6 to 11 cycle PCR used barcoded and J-beta primers. TCRdb independently ran MiXCR on the 5' RACE reads; one entry per CDR3 protein. The sample includes roughly 1.5 million distinct CDR3 sequences, 40% to 45% of them seen just once. Sequenced material: blood. The receptors derive from a woman aged 18-29 years in good health.

V usage is TRBV29-1 and J usage is TRBJ1-1; no clear D. This CDR3 is built from 13 residues. CDR1 and CDR2 from the germline V gene are SQVTM and ANQGSEA. Trimming removed 3 bases at V and 3 bases at J, with 11 bases between. The DNA for the CDR3 is TGCAGCGTTGATCGGCCCGCGGACACTGAAGCTTTCTTT. Its translation is CSVDRPADTEAFF.

To note about this clonotype: Its ends do not fully match the called genes, so a read error is possible. The rearrangement joins TRBV7-3 to TRBJ2-5; D gene uncertain. The CDR3 runs to 13 residues. Germline V gives CDR1 SGHTA, CDR2 FQGTGA. In DNA, the CDR3 is TGTGCCGGCAGCTTAACGAGACAAGAGACCCAGTACTTC. It translates to CAGSLTRQETQYF. The entire variable domain, with the rest obtained from reference TRBV7-3 and TRBJ2-5, is as follows: GAGVSQTPSNKVTEKGKYVELRCDPISGHTALYWYRQSLGQGPEFLIYFQGTGAADDSGLPNDRFFAVRPEGSVSTLKIQRTERGDSAVYLCAGSLTRQETQYFGPGTRLLVL.

This chain joins TRBV6-5 and TRBJ1-5; unclear D gene. The CDR3 has 13 amino acids. V lost 6 bases and J 3 bases, leaving 9 bases between the germline ends. The germline CDR1 and CDR2 sequences are MNHEY and SVGAGI. CDR3 in DNA: TGTGCCAGCAGCCGAAGCGTCAATCAGCCCCAGCATTTT. It is translated as CASSRSVNQPQHF.

In this sample, this clonotype turned up many times. The rearrangement links TRBV4-3 to TRBJ2-1, with D perhaps TRBD1 (6 bases). The CDR3 totals 16 residues. The germline V gene has CDR1 LGHNA and CDR2 YSLEER. The V gene lost 4 bases and the J gene lost 7 bases, with 20 bases spanning the gap. The CDR3 DNA reads as TGCGCCAGCAGCCGGTTACAGGGTACGGGTAGGAATGAGCAGTTCTTC. It encodes CASSRLQGTGRNEQFF.

Concerning this clonotype: The germline gene is not matched at one end of the junction; a read error may be the cause. The chain is built from TRBV10-3 and TRBJ2-3; the match to TRBD2 covers 7 bases. CDR3 size: 14 residues. Germline CDR1 and CDR2: ENHRY and SYGVKD. The CDR3 sequence is CAIWTPGGTGTQYF. CDR3 coding DNA: TGTGCCATTTGGACTCCGGGAGGCACAGGTACGCAGTATTTT.

This clonotype was counted between two and nine times. The chain couples TRBV4-3 to TRBJ2-4; unclear D gene. The last part of the DNA fits TRBJ2-7 better; the J call may be wrong. The germline gives CDR1 LGHNA, CDR2 YSLEER. The CDR3 has 16 amino acids. The CDR3 sequence is CASSQERPATFSEQYF. The DNA of the CDR3 is TGCGCCAGCAGCCAAGAAAGGCCAGCAACCTTCTCCGAGCAGTACTTC.

The V gene is TRBV14, the J gene TRBJ2-3; 9 nucleotides line up with TRBD2. The CDR3 extends over 17 amino acids. Germline V gene lookup returns CDR1 SGHDN and CDR2 FVKESK. The V gene end was trimmed by 1 base and the J gene end by 3 bases; junction bases not matched to a gene: 8. The CDR3 DNA reads TGTGCCAGCAGCCAAGTTCCTAGCGGGATGCGGACAGATACGCAGTATTTT. It specifies CASSQVPSGMRTDTQYF.

V gene TRBV12-3 or TRBV12-4 combines with J gene TRBJ1-3; D is ambiguous. This CDR3 has 15 residues. The ends were cut back, 0 bases at V and 4 bases at J, with 10 bases in the middle. The CDR3 protein is CASSLAGGVGNTIYF. The CDR3 DNA reads TGTGCCAGCAGTTTAGCCGGTGGGGTCGGAAACACCATATATTTT.

This clonotype was observed a few times. V gene TRBV9 combines with J gene TRBJ2-3, with D perhaps matching TRBD1 or TRBD2 (5 bases each). CDR1 and CDR2 (germline): SGDLS, YYNGEE. Between the trimmed V and J ends, which lost 0 bases and 1 base, there was a span of 12 bases. CDR3 size: 16 residues. In nucleotides, the CDR3 is TGTGCCAGCAGCGTAGTTCCGGGACGAGGCACAGATACGCAGTATTTT. Its protein product is CASSVVPGRGTDTQYF.

This clonotype was observed a handful of times. The rearrangement links TRBV25-1 to TRBJ2-5; TRBD1 might be the D (5 bases). The end of the DNA aligns better with TRBJ2-7, so the J call may be wrong. The CDR3 is 15 residues long. The germline V gene has CDR1 MGHDK and CDR2 SYGVNS. The CDR3 nucleotides are TGTGCCAGCAGTGAATCCGACAGTTCAGGTCACGAGCAGTACTTC. It is translated as CASSESDSSGHEQYF.

As concerns this clonotype: The junction shows a germline mismatch at one end, possibly a read error. The rearrangement joins TRBV11-3 to TRBJ2-4; no clear D gene. CDR3 length: 15 amino acids. Germline CDR1 is SGHNT and CDR2 is YENEEA. The CDR3 loop is CTSSSDSSSYNEQYF. In DNA, the CDR3 is TGTACCAGCAGCTCAGATTCAAGCTCCTACAATGAGCAGTACTTC.

This clonotype appeared many times. The chain has TRBV12-3 or TRBV12-4 and TRBJ2-7; D not certain. The CDR3 is made up of 13 amino acids. V was trimmed by 8 bases and J by 4 bases, leaving 15 bases between them. The CDR3 sequence is CASFTHPAYEQYF. In nucleotides, the CDR3 is TGTGCCAGCTTCACACACCCGGCGTACGAGCAGTACTTC.

V usage is TRBV18 and J usage is TRBJ2-7; TRBD1 aligns across 8 bases. The junction had 9 bases not matched to a gene; V was cut back by 5 bases and J by 6 bases. CDR1 KGHSH and CDR2 LQKENI come from the germline V gene. CDR3 length equals 14 residues. CDR3 sequence: CASSSTATGAEQYF. In DNA, the CDR3 is TGTGCCAGCTCATCAACCGCGACAGGGGCCGAGCAGTACTTC. Drawing the rest from reference TRBV18 and TRBJ2-7, the complete variable domain is NAGVMQNPRHLVRRRGQEARLRCSPMKGHSHVYWYRQLPEEGLKFMVYLQKENIIDESGMPKERFSAEFPKEGPSILRIQQVVRGDSAAYFCASSSTATGAEQYFGPGTRLTVT.

The gene calls are TRBV6-2 or TRBV6-3 and TRBJ2-3; D is perhaps TRBD1 or TRBD2 (5 bases each). This CDR3 has 15 residues. Germline V lookup: CDR1 MNHEY, CDR2 SVGEGT. Trimming took 5 bases from V and 6 from J, leaving 18 bases between them. CDR3 nucleotides: TGTGCCAGCAGTAAAAGCGGACACAGCAGGGATACGCAGTATTTT. Amino acid sequence: CASSKSGHSRDTQYF.

This chain connects TRBV24-1 to TRBJ2-1, with D possibly matching TRBD2 (6 bases). V lost 6 bases to trimming and J lost 1 base, with 12 bases between them. There are 15 residues in the CDR3. Germline V CDR1 and CDR2: KGHDR, SFDVKD. The CDR3 DNA sequence: TGTGCCACCAGTCCGGCGGAGGGGTCCTACAATGAGCAGTTCTTC. As protein: CATSPAEGSYNEQFF.

This chain uses TRBV7-9 with TRBJ1-6, with TRBD1 identical over 7 bases. V lost 5 bases and J lost 9; bases outside the gene matches: 7. Germline-derived CDR1 and CDR2 are SEHNR and FQNEAQ (reference sequence). The CDR3 loop spans 14 amino acids. The CDR3, as DNA: TGTGCCAGCAGCCCACGACAGGGAGGTTCACCCCTCCACTTT. Translated, it gives CASSPRQGGSPLHF. The variable domain in full, completed from reference TRBV7-9 and TRBJ1-6, reads DTGVSQNPRHKITKRGQNVTFRCDPISEHNRLYWYRQTLGQGPEFLTYFQNEAQLEKSRLLSDRFSAERPKGSFSTLEIQRTEQGDSAMYLCASSPRQGGSPLHFGNGTRLTVT.

V and J are TRBV7-2 and TRBJ2-4; D not resolved. Matching the DNA end better, TRBJ2-7 makes the J call doubtful. Germline lookup yields CDR1 SGHTA and CDR2 FQGNSA. This CDR3 spans 17 amino acids. The CDR3 DNA reads as TGTGCCAGCAGCTTAGAAGGGTGGGGATTGGGCTACTACGAGCAGTACTTC. Its translation: CASSLEGWGLGYYEQYF.

This chain joins TRBV30 and TRBJ2-1; possible D gene TRBD1, 5 bases. V was shortened by 2 bases and J by 8 bases, with 19 bases between the two germline ends. The CDR3 has 15 amino acids. Germline CDR1 is GTSNPN and CDR2 is SVGIG (reference sequence). The CDR3 DNA follows: TGTGCCTGGAGTTCCCAAGGGGTGGGTATCGATGAGCAGTTCTTC. This gives the protein CAWSSQGVGIDEQFF.

The rearrangement uses TRBV7-3 and TRBJ2-1, with D possibly called TRBD1 or TRBD2 (6 bases each). The J call may be incorrect, as the DNA end agrees better with TRBJ2-7. The CDR3 covers 16 residues. Germline CDR1 and CDR2: SGHTA and FQGTGA. The CDR3 spells CASSLKDGGSYNEQYF. In DNA, the CDR3 is TGTGCCAGCAGCTTAAAAGACGGGGGCTCCTACAATGAGCAGTACTTC.

The rearrangement uses TRBV3-1 and TRBJ2-7; maybe TRBD1 (6 bases). Germline loops: CDR1 LGHDT, CDR2 YNNKEL (reference sequence). Trimming pared 4 bases from V and 3 bases from J, leaving 10 bases between. The CDR3 runs 13 residues. The CDR3 is CASSRPQGYEQYF. CDR3 nucleotide sequence: TGTGCCAGCAGCCGACCACAGGGCTACGAGCAGTACTTC.

This sequence joins TRBV25-1 and TRBJ1-2; maybe TRBD1 (5 bases). Deletions cut 0 bases from V and 8 bases from J, with 16 bases between. The CDR3 contains 15 residues. Germline loops: CDR1 MGHDK, CDR2 SYGVNS. The CDR3 protein is CASSEYWQGGVGYTF. As DNA, the CDR3 is TGTGCCAGCAGTGAATATTGGCAGGGCGGTGTCGGCTACACCTTC.

The chain joins TRBV5-1 to TRBJ1-1; D uncertain. Germline V gene lookup returns CDR1 SGHRS and CDR2 YFSETQ. The CDR3 is made up of 15 amino acids. The ends were cut back, 0 bases at V and 4 bases at J, with 13 bases in the middle. The CDR3 region is CASSLEARGVTEAFF. CDR3 DNA sequence: TGCGCCAGCAGCTTGGAGGCACGAGGCGTCACTGAAGCTTTCTTT.

The V call is TRBV15, the J call TRBJ2-7; perhaps TRBD1 as D (6 bases). Germline CDR1 and CDR2: LNHNV and YYDKDF (reference sequence). The CDR3 covers 13 residues. Deletions cut 3 bases from V and 7 bases from J, with 13 bases between. This CDR3 is CATSREGTWEQYF. The CDR3 region has the DNA TGTGCCACCAGCAGGGAAGGGACATGGGAGCAGTACTTC.

The chain has TRBV25-1 and TRBJ2-5; D unresolved. V was pared by 3 bases and J by 1 base, with 15 bases between. The CDR3 extends over 16 amino acids. CDR1 and CDR2 (germline): MGHDK, SYGVNS. In DNA, the CDR3 is TGTGCCAGCAGTGAGACGGTGGGTTTGGGCCAAGAGACCCAGTACTTC. Residues: CASSETVGLGQETQYF.

The chain is built from TRBV7-2 and TRBJ1-2, with 7 bases matching TRBD1. The CDR3 extends over 13 amino acids. Germline V lookup: CDR1 SGHTA, CDR2 FQGNSA. V lost 4 bases, J lost 13 bases, and 12 bases stayed unmatched. The CDR3 sequence is CASSSSGQSDSTF. The CDR3 nucleotides read TGTGCCAGCAGCTCCTCGGGACAGTCTGATAGCACCTTC.

Note on this clonotype: This may be a read error, as it is one base from a much larger clone. The chain recombines TRBV27 with TRBJ2-1, with 9 bases aligning to TRBD2. Germline CDR1 reads MNHEY; CDR2 reads SMNVEV (reference sequence). The CDR3 is 15 residues long. The V and J ends lost 3 bases and 2 bases, in that order; junction bases with no gene match: 2. CDR3 region: CASSFRGGAYNEQFF. The CDR3 coding sequence is TGTGCCAGCAGTTTTCGCGGGGGGGCCTACAATGAGCAGTTCTTC.